These 5 T cell receptor beta chains share one sample of origin, sequenced in a study of T cell responses to AZD1222 COVID-19 vaccine. Only in-frame clones appear in the TCRdb table, and some are missing; sequencing was by immunoSEQ multiplex PCR. The table lists about 170,000 clones, about 89% of them singletons. Specimen: peripheral blood, collected on day 0 of AZD1222 vaccination. The receptors derive from an adult in good health.

The V call is TRBV7-2, the J call TRBJ2-7; 7 bases align to TRBD1. With 5 bases clipped from V and 3 bases from J, the junction kept 16 bases outside the gene matches. CDR3 length equals 17 residues. Germline assignment: CDR1 SGHTA and CDR2 FQGNSA. The CDR3 spells CASSARADRATYYEQYF. The CDR3, as DNA: TGTGCCAGCAGCGCAAGGGCTGACAGGGCTACCTACTACGAGCAGTACTTC.

J is TRBJ2-3 and V is TRBV6-5; D might be TRBD1 (6 bases). Germline loops: CDR1 MNHEY, CDR2 SVGAGI. The CDR3 totals 15 residues. Trimming took 7 bases from V and 4 from J, leaving 18 bases between them. DNA for the CDR3: TGTGCCAGCAAAGAACAGGGAATAAGGGCAGATACGCAGTATTTT. This gives the protein CASKEQGIRADTQYF.

The chain couples TRBV11-2 to TRBJ1-1, with 10 positions matching TRBD1. The CDR3 runs 13 residues. V was pared by 2 bases and J by 9 bases, with 3 bases of the junction left unmatched. In germline, CDR1 is SGHAT, CDR2 FQNNGV. The CDR3 loop reads CASSLTGQGKAFF. The CDR3 nucleotides are TGTGCCAGCAGCTTAACGGGACAGGGGAAAGCTTTCTTT.

CDR3 nucleotides: TGTGCCAGCACCACCGACAGGGTCCCTGAGCAGTTCTTC. It translates to CASTTDRVPEQFF. The V and J genes are TRBV28 and TRBJ2-1; 7 bases match TRBD1. CDR3 length equals 13 residues. After removal of 7 bases from V and 9 bases from J, the junction contained 9 bases not matched to a gene. Germline lookup yields CDR1 MDHEN and CDR2 SYDVKM.

The chain recombines TRBV7-9 with TRBJ1-1; tentatively, D is TRBD1 (6 bases). V was cut by 6 bases and J by 1 base, with 12 bases left in between. The CDR3 length is 14 residues. Germline loops: CDR1 SEHNR, CDR2 FQNEAQ (reference sequence). The CDR3 DNA sequence: TGTGCCAGCAGTTTAACGACAGGGAACACTGAAGCTTTCTTT. Encoded protein: CASSLTTGNTEAFF.